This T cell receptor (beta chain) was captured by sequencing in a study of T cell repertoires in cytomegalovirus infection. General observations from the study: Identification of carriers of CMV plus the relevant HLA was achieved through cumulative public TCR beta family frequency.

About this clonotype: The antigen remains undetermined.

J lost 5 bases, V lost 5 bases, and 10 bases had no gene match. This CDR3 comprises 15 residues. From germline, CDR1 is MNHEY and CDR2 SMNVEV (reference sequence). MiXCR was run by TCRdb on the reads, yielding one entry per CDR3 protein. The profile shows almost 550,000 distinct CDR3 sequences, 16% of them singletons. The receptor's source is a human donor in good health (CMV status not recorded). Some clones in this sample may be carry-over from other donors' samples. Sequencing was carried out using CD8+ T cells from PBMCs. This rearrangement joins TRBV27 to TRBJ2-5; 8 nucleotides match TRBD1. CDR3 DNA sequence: TGTGCCAGCAGTCCAACCGGACAGGGTCTGGAGACCCAGTACTTC. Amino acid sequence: CASSPTGQGLETQYF.